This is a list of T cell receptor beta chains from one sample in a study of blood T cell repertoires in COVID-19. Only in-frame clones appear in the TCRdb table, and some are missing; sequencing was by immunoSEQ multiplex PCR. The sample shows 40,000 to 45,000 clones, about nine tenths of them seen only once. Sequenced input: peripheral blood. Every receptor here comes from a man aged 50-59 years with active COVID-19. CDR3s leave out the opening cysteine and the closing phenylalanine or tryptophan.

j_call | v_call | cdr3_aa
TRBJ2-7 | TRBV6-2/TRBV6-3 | ASSYSFNEQY
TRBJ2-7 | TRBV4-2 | ASSQEVLAYEQY
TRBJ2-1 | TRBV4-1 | ASTRGMEQF
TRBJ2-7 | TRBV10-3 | AIQDRPTYEQY
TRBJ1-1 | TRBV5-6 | ASSPGTGTEAF
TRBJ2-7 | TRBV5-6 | ASSLAGGPEQY
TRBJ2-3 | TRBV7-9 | ASSPRAAPDTQY
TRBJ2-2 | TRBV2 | ASSERAGGPGELF
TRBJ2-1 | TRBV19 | ASGTSGRFGEQF
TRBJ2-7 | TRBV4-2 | ASSPEASGNYYYEQY
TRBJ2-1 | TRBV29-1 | SVDQASEQF
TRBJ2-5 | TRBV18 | ASSPPMGAETQY
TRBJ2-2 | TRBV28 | ASTTDRAAGELF
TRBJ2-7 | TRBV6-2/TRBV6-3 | ASSYYWDSGSYEQY
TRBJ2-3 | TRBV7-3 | ASSFRDRATDTQY
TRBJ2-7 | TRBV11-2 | ASSLGLAGVYEQY
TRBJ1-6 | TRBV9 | ASSVGSSPLH
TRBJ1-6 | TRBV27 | ASSPLQGAKSPLH
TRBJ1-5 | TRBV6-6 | ASTNGQFSNQPQH
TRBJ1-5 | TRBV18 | ASSPSRQENQPQH
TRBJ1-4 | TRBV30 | AWSPPDRVQTNEKLF
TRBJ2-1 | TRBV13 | ASSLLLNSYNEQF
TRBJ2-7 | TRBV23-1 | ASSQSFGGTFYEQY
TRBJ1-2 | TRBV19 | ASRGDRNYGYT
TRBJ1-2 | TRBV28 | ASRTGPGGYT
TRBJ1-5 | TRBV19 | ASSTGQDGQPQH
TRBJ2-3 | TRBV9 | ASSRNVLTTDTQY
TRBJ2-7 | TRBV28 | ASSLGREQY
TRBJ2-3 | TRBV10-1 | ASSEGLAGTDTQY
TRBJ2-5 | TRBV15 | ATSRGDLQETQY
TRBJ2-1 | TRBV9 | ASSRGNNEQF
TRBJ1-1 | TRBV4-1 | ASSRRQATYMNTEAF
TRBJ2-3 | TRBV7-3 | ASSELAGTPADTQY